This T cell receptor (beta chain) was identified in a study of T cells expressing NK-cell markers (dated by TCRdb to the early 2020s). Regarding the study in general: TCR beta-chain repertoires were profiled in sorted CD3+CD56+NKG2C+, CD3+CD56+NKG2C- and CD3+CD56-NKG2C+ T-cell subsets from roughly eight donors. Of the eight sequenced donors, seven were found to be HCMV-seropositive and one was found to be HCMV-seronegative. All eight donors whose samples were sequenced were randomly selected healthy volunteers, three of them men and five women. The libraries were sequenced on Illumina HiSeq 2000/2500, MiSeq or NextSeq, producing 2 x 150 bp reads. Overall study outcomes, separate from this receptor: Those dominant clonotypes were again the most abundant among CD3+CD56-NKG2C+ cells in a few donors, at roughly 25-65%. In over five donors, the dominant CD3+CD56+NKG2C+ clonotypes were found to rank among the top 10 CD8+ clonotypes and to make up roughly 1.0-7.5% of CD8+ T cells. Whether the expanded NKG2C-expressing T cell clones were specific for HCMV antigens remained unclear.

Sequencing used an Illumina HiSeq 2000. 5'RACE template switching, by which a universal primer site and unique molecular identifiers were added, was used to make TCR beta cDNA libraries. Synthesis of cDNA was primed from the TCR beta constant segment and was followed by two consecutive PCR amplification steps. The authors' analysis ran thus. MIGEC was used to demultiplex reads and group reads by UMI, and MiTCR was used to assemble and quantify clonotypes. To remove erroneous sequences, TCR cDNA sequences were retained only when supported by two or more reads. The tcR package was used for downstream repertoire analysis, and clonotypes were matched between fractions using CDR3 nucleotide sequence together with V segment. VDJmatch was used to annotate antigen specificity against VDJdb, with one amino acid substitution in CDR3 permitted. TCRdb reprocessed the reads into one record per CDR3 protein sequence, lacking DNA. The V and J calls and clone size come from TCRdb's table, not from the authors' own analysis. This sample's table carries about 380,000 distinct CDR3 sequences. The leading ten clones occupy 5% to 5.5% of the sample.

Worth noting for this clonotype: Its target antigen remains unknown.

To determine HCMV serostatus, a commercial ELISA kit was used to detect HCMV-specific IgG in serum. Peripheral blood mononuclear cells were isolated from blood by Ficoll density gradient centrifugation. The germline V gene gives CDR1 as SGHRS and CDR2 as YFSETQ. From cysteine to phenylalanine, the CDR3 is 11 amino acids long. No DNA has been recorded. The sequence was obtained from a man aged 18-70 years in good health. The specimen sequenced was blood T cells: a sorted CD56 or NKG2C T cell subset, CD4+ or CD8+ T cells, or bulk PBMC T cells (not recorded which). The chain uses TRBV5-1 and TRBJ1-1; without DNA, the TCRdb call of TRBD1 cannot be checked. Here the CDR3 is given as CASRGAGEAFF.